Sequencing of this T cell receptor (beta chain) was carried out in a study of T cells in Graves' hyperthyroidism and ophthalmopathy. General study results and limits: Blood also contained most expanded thyroid clonotypes above 0.001.

This clonotype was observed a handful of times. Its antigen remains unknown. Amplification yielded TCR beta CDR3 regions, with RNA transcripts as the source. Researchers ran a first-round RT-PCR on the TCR CDR3 using the HTBI primer set. Each CDR3 protein gets one entry after TCRdb re-called the multiplex PCR reads with MiXCR. The sample yields fewer than 800,000 distinct CDR3 sequences, about a sixth seen once. Subjects aged 18 to 65 presented with newly diagnosed hyperthyroidism of less than 2 months' duration. Diagnoses rested on clinical symptoms, serum thyroxine and TRAb, thyroid ultrasound and orbital computed tomography. The CDR3 sequence is 12 residues long. Trimming cost V 3 bases and J 5 bases, with 4 bases left between them. Germline CDR1 and CDR2: KGHDR and SFDVKD.

The receptor's source is a man between 18 and 35 years old with Graves' hyperthyroidism. The rearrangement uses TRBV24-1 and TRBJ2-1; D is ambiguous. Sequenced: blood. The CDR3 loop is CATSDGNNEQFF. CDR3 nucleotides: TGTGCCACCAGTGATGGGAACAATGAGCAGTTCTTC.